This T cell receptor (beta chain) was captured in a study of vaccination effects on CD4 cells after COVID-19. This clone was detected only a few times. The antigen remains undetermined. Study-wide results and caveats: Spike-reactive clones found after vaccination in convalescents were mainly new vaccine-induced clones.

The germline V gene has CDR1 SGHTA and CDR2 FQGNSA. The CDR3 runs to 15 residues. V shed 2 bases and J shed 1 base, with 11 bases lying between them. ViraFEST expansion of antigen-specific CD4+ T cells with viral peptide pools preceded sequencing. After roughly 10 days in culture, the CD4+ T cells were isolated. The person had a PCR-confirmed SARS-CoV-2 infection during March to December 2020. Assay used: immunoSEQ multiplex PCR; TCRdb lists only in-frame clones, some missing. The sample shows some 38,000 clones, about 73% of them seen only once. This chain uses TRBV7-2 with TRBJ1-1; D is uncertain. The sequenced sample was CD4+ T cells from PBMCs cultured with HCoV-NL63 spike peptides, obtained before COVID-19 vaccination. The origin of this receptor is a human donor who had a prior SARS-CoV-2 infection. This CDR3 is CASSLYGSQNTEAFF. CDR3 coding DNA: TGTGCCAGCAGCTTATACGGGTCGCAGAACACTGAAGCTTTCTTT.